This TCR beta chain originates from a study of T-cell reconstitution after alpha-beta-depleted transplantation in children. Study findings and constraints: Alpha-beta T cells present about two months after transplant were reported to originate from several hundred expanded graft clones. Diversity and T-cell counts at one year after transplant derived mostly from new T cells. Recipient T cells and thymic progenitors that survived gave rise to the high TCRbeta diversity observed at day 60 in some patients.

It was with unique molecular identifiers that the TCRbeta library was prepared. TCRdb reprocessed the PCR reads with MiXCR, giving one entry per CDR3 protein. Here the sample spans nearly 200,000 distinct CDR3 sequences, 6.3% being singletons. Germline V gene data show CDR1 as SGHKS and CDR2 as YYEKEE (reference sequence). Between the trimmed V and J ends, which lost 1 base and 2 bases, there was a span of 10 bases. This CDR3 has 15 amino acids. Points on this clonotype: The target antigen is unknown. A much more abundant neighbour one base away suggests this may be a read error. A read error is likely, as this CDR3 ends without the conserved phenylalanine or tryptophan.

The J gene is TRBJ2-1, the V gene TRBV5-5, with D uncertain. The TCR comes from a girl under three years old with combined immunodeficiency, due to receive a stem cell transplant. The sample consisted of PBMCs, taken before TCRalphabeta/CD19-depleted stem cell transplant. This CDR3 reads CASSLLGNTYNEQFY. In DNA, the CDR3 is TGTGCCAGCAGCTTGCTAGGAAACACCTACAATGAGCAGTTCTAC.